This TCR beta chain appears in the sequencing data of a study of CD8+ T cells in alopecia areata. Treatment noted: oral pan-JAK inhibitor, 5-10 mg twice daily. T lymphocytes (CD4+ and CD8+) were sorted from PBMCs. Notes on the study in general: Scalp sample sequencing also detects resident alphabeta T cells of normal skin. While tofacitinib was given, many expanded lesional clones persisted in scalp and blood.

Investigators isolated RNA and reverse transcribed it into cDNA to act as the sequencing template. The method was immunoSEQ multiplex PCR; TCRdb's version includes in-frame clones alone and lacks a portion of them. The profile covers 40,000 to 45,000 clones, with more than 90% appearing a single time and approximately 17% taken by the ten largest. CDR3 size: 13 residues. Trimming took off 4 bases at V and 2 bases at J, with 12 bases between the two ends. Germline V gives CDR1 SQVTM, CDR2 ANQGSEA. Of note for this clone: The antigen is not known.

The clonotype comes from a human donor with alopecia areata. The sequencing used CD8+ T cells sorted from blood, collected at week 24, from a patient treated with tofacitinib. The chain links TRBV29-1 to TRBJ2-7; a weak D match, TRBD2 (6 bases). The CDR3 DNA follows: TGCAGCGTTGTTGAGAGGGAGGCCTACGAGCAGTACTTC. Translation: CSVVEREAYEQYF.